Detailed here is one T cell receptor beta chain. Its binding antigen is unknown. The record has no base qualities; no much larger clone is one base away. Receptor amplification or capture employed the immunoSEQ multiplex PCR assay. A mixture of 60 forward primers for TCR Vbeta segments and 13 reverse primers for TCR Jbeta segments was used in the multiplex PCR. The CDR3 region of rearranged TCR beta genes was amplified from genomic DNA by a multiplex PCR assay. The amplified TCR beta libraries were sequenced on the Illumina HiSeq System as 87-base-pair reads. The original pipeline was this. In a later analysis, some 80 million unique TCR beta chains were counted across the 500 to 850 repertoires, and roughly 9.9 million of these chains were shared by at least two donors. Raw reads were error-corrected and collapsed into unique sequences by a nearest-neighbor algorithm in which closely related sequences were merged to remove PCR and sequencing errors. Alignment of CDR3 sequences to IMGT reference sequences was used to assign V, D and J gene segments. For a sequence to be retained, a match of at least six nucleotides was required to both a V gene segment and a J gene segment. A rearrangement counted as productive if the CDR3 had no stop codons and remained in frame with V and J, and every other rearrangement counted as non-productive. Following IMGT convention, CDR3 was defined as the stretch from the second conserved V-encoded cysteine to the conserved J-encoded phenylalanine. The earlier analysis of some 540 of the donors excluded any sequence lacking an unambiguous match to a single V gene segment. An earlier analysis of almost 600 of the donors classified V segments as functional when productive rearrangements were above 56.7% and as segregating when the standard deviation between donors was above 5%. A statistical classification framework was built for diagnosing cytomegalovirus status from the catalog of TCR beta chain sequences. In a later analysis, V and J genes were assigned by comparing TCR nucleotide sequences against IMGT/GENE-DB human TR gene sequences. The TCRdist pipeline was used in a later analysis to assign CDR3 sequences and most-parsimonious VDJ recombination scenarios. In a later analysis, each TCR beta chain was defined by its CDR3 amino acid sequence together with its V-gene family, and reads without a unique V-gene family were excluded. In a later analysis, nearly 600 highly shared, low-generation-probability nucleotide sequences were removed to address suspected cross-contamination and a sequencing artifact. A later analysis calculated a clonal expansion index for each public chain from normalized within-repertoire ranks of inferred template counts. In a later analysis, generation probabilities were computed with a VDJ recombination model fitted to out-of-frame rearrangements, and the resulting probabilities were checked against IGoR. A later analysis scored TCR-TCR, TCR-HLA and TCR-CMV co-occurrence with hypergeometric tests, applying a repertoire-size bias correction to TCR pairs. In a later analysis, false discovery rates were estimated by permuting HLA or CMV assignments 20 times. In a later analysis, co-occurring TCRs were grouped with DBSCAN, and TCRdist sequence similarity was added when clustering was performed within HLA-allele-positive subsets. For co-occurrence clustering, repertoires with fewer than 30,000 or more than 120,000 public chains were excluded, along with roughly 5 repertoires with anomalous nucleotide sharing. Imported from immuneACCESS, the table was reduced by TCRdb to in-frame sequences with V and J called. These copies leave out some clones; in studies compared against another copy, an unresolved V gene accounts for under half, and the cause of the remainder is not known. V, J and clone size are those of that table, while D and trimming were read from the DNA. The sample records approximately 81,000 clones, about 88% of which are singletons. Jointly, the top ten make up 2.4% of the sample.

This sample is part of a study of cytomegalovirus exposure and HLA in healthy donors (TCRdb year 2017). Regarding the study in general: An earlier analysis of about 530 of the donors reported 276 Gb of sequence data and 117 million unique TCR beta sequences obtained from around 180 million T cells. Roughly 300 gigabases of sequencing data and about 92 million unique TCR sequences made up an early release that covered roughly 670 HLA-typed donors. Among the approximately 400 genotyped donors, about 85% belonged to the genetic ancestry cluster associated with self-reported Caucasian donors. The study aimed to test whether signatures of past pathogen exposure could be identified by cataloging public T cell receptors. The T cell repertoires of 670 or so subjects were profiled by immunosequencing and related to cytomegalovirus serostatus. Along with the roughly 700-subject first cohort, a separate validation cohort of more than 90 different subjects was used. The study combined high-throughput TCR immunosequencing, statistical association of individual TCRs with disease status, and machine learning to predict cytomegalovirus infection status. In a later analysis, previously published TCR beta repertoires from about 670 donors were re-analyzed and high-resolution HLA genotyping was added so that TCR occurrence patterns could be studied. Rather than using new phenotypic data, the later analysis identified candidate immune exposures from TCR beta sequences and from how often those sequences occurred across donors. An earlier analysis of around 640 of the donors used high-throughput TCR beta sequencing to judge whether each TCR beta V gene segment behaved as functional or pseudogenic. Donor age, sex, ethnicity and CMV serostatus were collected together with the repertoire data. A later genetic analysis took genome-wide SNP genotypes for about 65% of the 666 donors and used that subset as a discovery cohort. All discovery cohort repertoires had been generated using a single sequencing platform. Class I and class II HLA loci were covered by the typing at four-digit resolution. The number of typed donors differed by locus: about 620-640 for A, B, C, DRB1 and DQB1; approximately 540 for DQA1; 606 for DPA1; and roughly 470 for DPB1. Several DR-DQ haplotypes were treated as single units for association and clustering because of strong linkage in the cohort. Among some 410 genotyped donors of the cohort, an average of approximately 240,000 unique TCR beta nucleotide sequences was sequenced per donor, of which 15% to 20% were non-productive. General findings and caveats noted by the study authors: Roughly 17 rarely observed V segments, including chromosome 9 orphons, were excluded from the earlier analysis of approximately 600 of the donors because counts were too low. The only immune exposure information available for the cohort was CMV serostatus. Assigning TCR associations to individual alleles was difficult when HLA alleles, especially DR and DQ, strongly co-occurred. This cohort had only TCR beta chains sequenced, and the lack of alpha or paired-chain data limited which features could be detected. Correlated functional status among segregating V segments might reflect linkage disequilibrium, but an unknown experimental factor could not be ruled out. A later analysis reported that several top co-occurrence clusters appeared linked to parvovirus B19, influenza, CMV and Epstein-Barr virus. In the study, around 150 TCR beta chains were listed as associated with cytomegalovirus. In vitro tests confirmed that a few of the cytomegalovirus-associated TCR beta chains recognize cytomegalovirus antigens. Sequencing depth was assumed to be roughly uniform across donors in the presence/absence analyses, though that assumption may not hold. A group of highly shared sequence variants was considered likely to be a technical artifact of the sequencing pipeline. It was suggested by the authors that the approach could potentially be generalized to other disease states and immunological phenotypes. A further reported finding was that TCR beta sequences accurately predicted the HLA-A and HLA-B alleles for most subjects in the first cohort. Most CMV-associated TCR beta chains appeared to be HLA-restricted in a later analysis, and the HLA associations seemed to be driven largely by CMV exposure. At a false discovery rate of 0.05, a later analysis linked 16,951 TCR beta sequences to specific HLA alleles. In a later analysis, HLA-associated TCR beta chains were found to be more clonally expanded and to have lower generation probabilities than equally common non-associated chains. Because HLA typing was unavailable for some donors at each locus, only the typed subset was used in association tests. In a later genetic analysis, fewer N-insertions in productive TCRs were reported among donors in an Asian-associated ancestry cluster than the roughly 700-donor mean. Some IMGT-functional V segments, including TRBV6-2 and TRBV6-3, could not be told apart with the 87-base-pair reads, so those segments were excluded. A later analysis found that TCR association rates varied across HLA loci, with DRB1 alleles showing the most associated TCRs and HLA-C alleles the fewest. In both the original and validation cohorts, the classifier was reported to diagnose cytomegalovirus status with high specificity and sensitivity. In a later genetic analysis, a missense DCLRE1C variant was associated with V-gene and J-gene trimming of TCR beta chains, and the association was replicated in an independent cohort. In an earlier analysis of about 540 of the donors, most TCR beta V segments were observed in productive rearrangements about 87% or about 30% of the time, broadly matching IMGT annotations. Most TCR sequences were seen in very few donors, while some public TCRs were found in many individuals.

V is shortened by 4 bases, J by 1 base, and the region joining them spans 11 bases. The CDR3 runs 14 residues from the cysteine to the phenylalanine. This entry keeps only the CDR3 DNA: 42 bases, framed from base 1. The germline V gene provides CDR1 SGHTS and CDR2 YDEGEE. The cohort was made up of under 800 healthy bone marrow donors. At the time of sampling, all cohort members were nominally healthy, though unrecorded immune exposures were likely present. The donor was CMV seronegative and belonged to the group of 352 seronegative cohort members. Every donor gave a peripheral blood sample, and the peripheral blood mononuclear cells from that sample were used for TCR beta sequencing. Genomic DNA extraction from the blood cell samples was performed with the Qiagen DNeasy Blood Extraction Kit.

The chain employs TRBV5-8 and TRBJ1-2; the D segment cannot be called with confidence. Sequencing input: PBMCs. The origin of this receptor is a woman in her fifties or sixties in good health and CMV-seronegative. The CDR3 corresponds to CASSPQAINYGYTF. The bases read TGTGCCAGCAGCCCCCAGGCCATTAACTATGGCTACACCTTC.